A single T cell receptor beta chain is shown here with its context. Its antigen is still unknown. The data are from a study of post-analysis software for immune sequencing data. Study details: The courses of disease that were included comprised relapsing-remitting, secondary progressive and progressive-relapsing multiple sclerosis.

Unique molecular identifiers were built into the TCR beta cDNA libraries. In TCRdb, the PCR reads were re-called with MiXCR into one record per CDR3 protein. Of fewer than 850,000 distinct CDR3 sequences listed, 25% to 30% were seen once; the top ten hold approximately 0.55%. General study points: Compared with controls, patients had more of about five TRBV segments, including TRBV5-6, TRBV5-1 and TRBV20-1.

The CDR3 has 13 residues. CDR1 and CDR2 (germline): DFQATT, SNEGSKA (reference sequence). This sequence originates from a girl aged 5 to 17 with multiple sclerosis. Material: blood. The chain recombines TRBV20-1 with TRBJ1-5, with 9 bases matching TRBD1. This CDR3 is CKTRQGVNQPQHF. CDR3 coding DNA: TGCAAGACGAGACAGGGGGTCAATCAGCCCCAGCATTTT.